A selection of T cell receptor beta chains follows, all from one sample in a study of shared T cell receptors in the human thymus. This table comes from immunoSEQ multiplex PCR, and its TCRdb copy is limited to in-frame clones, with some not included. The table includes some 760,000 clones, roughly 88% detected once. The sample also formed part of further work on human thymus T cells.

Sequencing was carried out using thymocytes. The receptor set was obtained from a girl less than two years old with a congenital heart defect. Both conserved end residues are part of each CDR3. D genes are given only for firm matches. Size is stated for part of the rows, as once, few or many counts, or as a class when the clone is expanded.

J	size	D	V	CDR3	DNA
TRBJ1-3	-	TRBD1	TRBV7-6	CASSSNRDRVPSGNTIYF	TGTGCCAGCAGCTCGAACCGGGACAGGGTACCCTCTGGAAACACCATATATTTT
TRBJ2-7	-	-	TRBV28	CASSRGFHRSYEQYF	TGTGCCAGCAGCAGGGGTTTCCATAGGTCCTACGAGCAGTACTTC
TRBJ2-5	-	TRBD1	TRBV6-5	CASRQGETQYF	TGTGCCAGCAGACAGGGGGAGACCCAGTACTTC
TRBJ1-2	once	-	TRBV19	CASWKGRFYGYTF	TGTGCCAGTTGGAAGGGGCGCTTCTATGGCTACACCTTC
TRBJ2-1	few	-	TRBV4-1	CASSQPGVPGNLQQFF	TGCGCCAGCAGCCAACCGGGGGTCCCAGGGAACCTCCAGCAGTTCTTC
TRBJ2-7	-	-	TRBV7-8	CASSLSLSSYEQYF	TGTGCCAGCAGCTTATCTCTAAGCTCCTACGAGCAGTACTTC
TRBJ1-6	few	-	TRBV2	CASSDWGLRSENSPLHF	TGTGCCAGCAGTGATTGGGGACTCAGGAGCGAAAATTCACCCCTCCACTTT
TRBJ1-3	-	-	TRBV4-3	CASSQERQGTGNTIYF	TGCGCCAGCAGCCAAGAACGCCAGGGGACCGGAAACACCATATATTTT
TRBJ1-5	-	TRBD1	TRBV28	CASRTGGDQPQHF	TGTGCCAGCAGGACAGGGGGAGATCAGCCCCAGCATTTT
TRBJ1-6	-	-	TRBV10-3	CAISAKRSNSPLHF	TGTGCCATCAGTGCTAAACGGTCTAATTCACCCCTCCACTTT
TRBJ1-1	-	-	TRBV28	CASNTRTVKPLEAFF	TGTGCCAGCAATACCCGGACAGTTAAACCTCTTGAAGCTTTCTTT
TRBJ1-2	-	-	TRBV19	CAIRTAYGYTF	TGTGCCATTCGGACAGCCTATGGCTACACCTTC
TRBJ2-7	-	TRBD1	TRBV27	CASTTGTESVYEQYF	TGTGCCAGCACCACCGGGACAGAAAGTGTCTACGAGCAGTACTTC
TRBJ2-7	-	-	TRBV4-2	CASSQEILGQYTPYEQYF	TGTGCCAGCAGCCAAGAAATCCTCGGACAGTACACCCCCTACGAGCAGTACTTC
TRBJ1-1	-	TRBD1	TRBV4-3	CASSQDPGTGSTPEAFF	TGCGCCAGCAGCCAAGACCCCGGGACAGGGTCTACACCAGAAGCTTTCTTT
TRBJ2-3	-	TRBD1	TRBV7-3	CASSLGTRGRTDTQYF	TGTGCCAGCAGCTTAGGGACCAGGGGGCGCACAGATACGCAGTATTTT
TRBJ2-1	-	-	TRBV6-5	CASSLRGPNEQFF	TGTGCCAGCAGCCTACGGGGTCCCAATGAGCAGTTCTTC
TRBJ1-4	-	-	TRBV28	CASSLKSTANEKLFF	TGTGCCAGCAGTTTAAAAAGCACAGCTAATGAAAAACTGTTTTTT
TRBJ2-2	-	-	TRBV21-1	CASSKWGGLDTGELFF	TGTGCCAGCAGCAAATGGGGCGGTTTAGACACCGGGGAGCTGTTTTTT
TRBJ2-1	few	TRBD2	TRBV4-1	CASSQVASGGAYNEQFF	TGCGCCAGCAGCCAAGTCGCGAGCGGGGGGGCCTACAATGAGCAGTTCTTC
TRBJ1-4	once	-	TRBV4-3	CASSQDYTTATNEKLFF	TGCGCCAGCAGCCAAGATTACACTACTGCAACTAATGAAAAACTGTTTTTT
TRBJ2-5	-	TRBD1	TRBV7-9	CASSDIRRPDRGDQETQYF	TGTGCCAGCAGCGATATTCGTAGGCCGGACAGGGGGGACCAAGAGACCCAGTACTTC
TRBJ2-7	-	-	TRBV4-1	CASSQDNRTDSYEQYF	TGCGCCAGCAGCCAAGACAACAGGACGGACTCCTACGAGCAGTACTTC
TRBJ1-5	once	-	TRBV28	CASNRVRSNQPQHF	TGTGCCAGCAACAGGGTAAGGAGCAATCAGCCCCAGCATTTT
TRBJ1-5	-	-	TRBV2	CASTTHWRGLGNQPQHF	TGTGCCAGCACCACCCACTGGAGGGGTCTAGGAAATCAGCCCCAGCATTTT
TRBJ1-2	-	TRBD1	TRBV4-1	CASSQTLGQDFYGYTF	TGCGCCAGCAGCCAAACTCTGGGACAGGACTTCTATGGCTACACCTTC
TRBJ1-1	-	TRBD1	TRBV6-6	CAGGQGGSNTEAFF	TGTGCCGGGGGACAGGGGGGATCGAACACTGAAGCTTTCTTT
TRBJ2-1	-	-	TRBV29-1	CSVGWQGRYNEQFF	TGCAGCGTTGGATGGCAGGGCCGCTACAATGAGCAGTTCTTC